This T cell receptor beta chain was identified during a study of control samples from healthy donors and cancer patients. V was clipped by 2 bases and J by 0 bases, with 13 bases between them. The CDR3 is made up of 16 amino acids. Germline assignment: CDR1 MDHEN and CDR2 SYDVKM. Libraries were prepared by immunoSEQ multiplex PCR; TCRdb keeps only in-frame clonotypes and omits some of them. This table holds 100,000 to 150,000 clones, approximately 95% found once. This clonotype was sampled from a man aged 25-40 years in good health. J is TRBJ1-2 and V is TRBV28, with TRBD1 as a possible D gene (5 bases). Specimen: blood. The DNA for the CDR3 is TGTGCCAGCAGTTTAACCAGGGACGAAGCTAACTATGGCTACACCTTC. Amino acid sequence: CASSLTRDEANYGYTF.